The 18 T cell receptor beta chains listed next were all sequenced from one sample in a study of cytomegalovirus exposure and HLA in healthy donors. Primers included in the PCR were 60 Vbeta and 13 Jbeta primers. Clones were sequenced by immunoSEQ multiplex PCR, and TCRdb holds only the in-frame ones, with some missing. The table lists tens of thousands of clones. The sequenced sample consisted of PBMCs. The origin of the receptors is a woman in her thirties in good health and CMV-seronegative.

The chain is built from TRBV6-6 and TRBJ1-1; no reliable D call. Germline V CDR1 and CDR2: MNHNY, SVGAGI (reference sequence). The CDR3 loop spans 13 amino acids. Trimming cost V 2 bases and J 0 bases, with 4 bases left between them. The CDR3 bases are TGTGCCAGCAGTTACGTCATGAACACTGAAGCTTTCTTT. As protein: CASSYVMNTEAFF.

The V and J genes are TRBV6-1 and TRBJ1-5; D gene unclear. Per the germline V gene, CDR1 is MNHNS and CDR2 is SASEGT. The CDR3 spans 11 residues. V gave up 6 bases and J gave up 4 bases, with 4 bases separating them. This CDR3 is CASSQNQPQHF. The CDR3 nucleotides are TGTGCCAGCAGCCAAAATCAGCCCCAGCATTTT.

Here the CDR3 reads CASSDGVAYEQYF. DNA for the CDR3: TGTGCCAGCAGTGACGGTGTTGCCTACGAGCAGTACTTC. The V gene is TRBV25-1, the J gene TRBJ2-7; D remains ambiguous. This CDR3 spans 13 amino acids. CDR1 and CDR2 from the germline V gene are MGHDK and SYGVNS. With 3 bases removed from V and 2 bases from J, the gap between germline ends came to 8 bases.

V usage is TRBV2 and J usage is TRBJ1-1; 9 positions agree with TRBD1. Trimming cost V 4 bases and J 1 base; bases outside gene matches: 7. CDR1 and CDR2 from the germline V gene are SNHLY and FYNNEI. CDR3 length: 16 residues. For the CDR3, the DNA is TGTGCCAGCAGTGGGCCGGGACAGGGAAGGAACACTGAAGCTTTCTTT. Translation: CASSGPGQGRNTEAFF.

The chain employs TRBV4-3 and TRBJ1-2; weak D call: TRBD1 (6 bases). The CDR3 loop spans 16 amino acids. Germline V CDR1 and CDR2: LGHNA, YSLEER. Trimming took off 0 bases at V and 1 base at J, with 12 bases between the two ends. The CDR3 bases are TGCGCCAGCAGCCAAGATCCGGGACAATATAACTATGGCTACACCTTC. This sequence encodes CASSQDPGQYNYGYTF.

The chain recombines TRBV5-1 with TRBJ2-1; D is perhaps TRBD2 (6 bases). Germline-derived CDR1 and CDR2 are SGHRS and YFSETQ. Between the trimmed V and J ends, which lost 0 bases and 9 bases, there was a span of 22 bases. This CDR3 has 17 amino acids. CDR3 nucleotide sequence: TGCGCCAGCAGCTTGGGTTTCAGCGTCGGGGGTATTGGTGAGCAGTTCTTC. The encoded protein is CASSLGFSVGGIGEQFF.

This rearrangement joins TRBV29-1 to TRBJ1-1, with no clear D. Trimming took 4 bases from V and 6 from J, leaving 9 bases between them. Germline lookup yields CDR1 SQVTM and CDR2 ANQGSEA. This CDR3 region has 11 residues. The DNA of the CDR3 is TGCAGCGTTGTTACAGCACCTGAAGCTTTCTTT. Protein: CSVVTAPEAFF.

V and J are TRBV5-4 and TRBJ1-6, with TRBD1 matching over 9 bases. V shed 4 bases and J 9 bases; nucleotides not matched to a gene: 5. This CDR3 is 14 amino acids long. Germline values: CDR1 SGHNT, CDR2 YYREEE (reference sequence). CDR3 DNA: TGTGCCAGCAGCCAACAGGGGGCCAGTTCACCCCTCCACTTT. Amino acid sequence: CASSQQGASSPLHF.

The chain recombines TRBV15 with TRBJ2-5; 9 bases agree with TRBD1. V shed 4 bases and J 5 bases; nucleotides not matched to a gene: 17. Germline values: CDR1 LNHNV, CDR2 YYDKDF (reference sequence). This CDR3 region has 18 residues. For the CDR3, the DNA is TGTGCCACCAGCAATAGAGGTGGAGGACAGGGGCCGAGGGAGACCCAGTACTTC. The encoded protein is CATSNRGGGQGPRETQYF.

The rearrangement uses TRBV5-6 and TRBJ1-3, with 9 bases fitting TRBD1. Unmatched junction bases numbered 3, after V lost 4 bases and J lost 4 bases. CDR1 is SGHDT, CDR2 YYEEEE, per germline. This CDR3 is built from 14 residues. CDR3 amino acids: CASSPDRGGNTIYF. The CDR3 DNA follows: TGTGCCAGCAGCCCGGACAGGGGAGGAAACACCATATATTTT.

The genes are TRBV27 and TRBJ2-5, with 7 bases matching TRBD2. Trimming took 6 bases from V and 5 from J; bases not matched to a gene: 9. Germline V gives CDR1 MNHEY, CDR2 SMNVEV (reference sequence). The CDR3 consists of 14 residues. The CDR3 here is CASRTRPGGETQYF. CDR3 coding DNA: TGTGCCAGCAGAACGCGACCGGGAGGTGAGACCCAGTACTTC.

The V call is TRBV29-1, the J call TRBJ2-1, with 7 bases fitting TRBD2. CDR3 length: 14 residues. V shed 3 bases and J 4 bases; nucleotides not matched to a gene: 6. The germline V gene encodes CDR1 SQVTM and CDR2 ANQGSEA. The CDR3 DNA sequence: TGCAGCGTTGATCGACTAGCAGGATACAATGAGCAGTTCTTC. It is translated as CSVDRLAGYNEQFF.

This chain joins TRBV4-1 and TRBJ1-2, with TRBD1 as a possible D gene (6 bases). The V end was cut by 0 bases, the J end by 4 bases, with 15 bases between. This CDR3 contains 16 residues. Germline V gene sequence: CDR1 MGHRA, CDR2 YSYEKL. The CDR3 bases are TGCGCCAGCAGCCAAGATGTGGCGGGAGGGGGCTATGGCTACACCTTC. Protein product: CASSQDVAGGGYGYTF.

V usage is TRBV28 and J usage is TRBJ1-4, with TRBD1 matching 7 bases. This CDR3 has 13 amino acids. Germline trimming cut 9 bases from V and 7 bases from J; bases unmatched to any gene: 8. Germline CDR1 is MDHEN and CDR2 is SYDVKM. The CDR3, as DNA: TGTGCCAGTCTCTCAGGGGGGAGTGAAAAACTGTTTTTT. It yields the protein CASLSGGSEKLFF.

The chain combines TRBV5-1 with TRBJ2-5; D is perhaps TRBD1 (5 bases). Germline assignment: CDR1 SGHRS and CDR2 YFSETQ. V was pared by 0 bases and J by 3 bases, with 9 bases between. This CDR3 spans 14 amino acids. Here the CDR3 reads CASSLAGPKETQYF. The CDR3 DNA reads TGCGCCAGCAGCTTGGCAGGGCCCAAAGAGACCCAGTACTTC.

The gene calls are TRBV27 and TRBJ2-7; 9 bases match TRBD1. CDR1 and CDR2 (germline): MNHEY, SMNVEV (reference sequence). The trim removed 9 bases at V and 2 bases at J, leaving 5 bases unmatched. CDR3 length equals 13 residues. The CDR3 protein is CASDRQGAYEQYF. The DNA of the CDR3 is TGTGCCAGTGATAGACAGGGGGCCTACGAGCAGTACTTC.

The genes are TRBV18 and TRBJ1-2; 7 bases map to TRBD1. Looked up from germline, CDR1 is KGHSH and CDR2 is LQKENI. The junction had 14 bases not matched to a gene; V was cut back by 8 bases and J by 8 bases. The CDR3 covers 14 residues. The CDR3 coding sequence is TGTGCCAGCCTAACGCTACAGGGGAGCACAGGCTACACCTTC. Translated, it gives CASLTLQGSTGYTF. The full variable domain, in which reference TRBV18 and TRBJ1-2 provide the parts outside the CDR3, is NAGVMQNPRHLVRRRGQEARLRCSPMKGHSHVYWYRQLPEEGLKFMVYLQKENIIDESGMPKERFSAEFPKEGPSILRIQQVVRGDSAAYFCASLTLQGSTGYTFGSGTRLTVV.

The V call is TRBV15, the J call TRBJ1-5; 11 nucleotides align to TRBD1. The CDR3 has 16 amino acids. Per the germline V gene, CDR1 is LNHNV and CDR2 is YYDKDF (reference sequence). After removal of 1 base from V and 7 bases from J, the junction contained 6 bases not matched to a gene. CDR3 sequence reads: CATSRGGQGEGQPQHF. The CDR3 DNA is TGTGCCACCAGCAGAGGGGGACAGGGGGAGGGACAGCCCCAGCATTTT.